This T cell receptor (beta chain) was captured in a study of response to subunit inactivated influenza vaccine. TCRdb re-called the RT-PCR reads through MiXCR, storing one row per CDR3 protein. The sample has about 540,000 distinct CDR3 sequences, 13% to 15% seen once. General study points: Authors suggested that a seasonal influenza vaccination recruits few new T cells each time.

This clonotype has a handful of counts. Antigen: not known. The V gene's germline CDR1 is DFQATT and CDR2 SNEGSKA (reference sequence). After removal of 6 bases from V and 3 bases from J, the junction contained 6 bases not matched to a gene. The CDR3 sequence is 14 residues long. V is TRBV20-1 and J is TRBJ2-3; 10 bases agree with TRBD1. This TCR was sampled from a man aged 50-59 years who received an inactivated influenza vaccine. The source material was PBMCs from blood, sampled 12 days after vaccination. The CDR3 DNA follows: TGCAGTGCGTACCGGGACAGGGGTACAGATACGCAGTATTTT. It yields the protein CSAYRDRGTDTQYF.